This TCR beta chain is drawn from a study of blood T cell repertoires in COVID-19. Study-wide context: Collection of acute and convalescent COVID-19 samples took place in the United States, Italy and Spain. Nucleic acid was either cDNA or gDNA, and it came from T cells, B-cell-depleted T cells, or PBMCs.

The authors' processing: Cell counts per sample came from amplifying reference gene primers. The protocol was immunoSEQ multiplex PCR, while the TCRdb copy is restricted to in-frame clones and leaves out a portion. V and J calls plus clone size are reproduced from that table; the DNA served to infer D and trimming. This table holds more than 200,000 clones, roughly 87% found once. The sequenced material came from peripheral blood. This TCR came from a man between 18 and 35 years old with active or convalescent COVID-19.

In DNA form, the CDR3 reads TGTGCCAGCAGCTTCTTAGCGGGGGCAACGTTCAATGAGCAGTTCTTC. This encodes CASSFLAGATFNEQFF. The chain uses TRBV11-2 and TRBJ2-1; TRBD2 matches 9 bases. The trim removed 3 bases at V and 6 bases at J, leaving 9 bases unmatched. The germline V gene encodes CDR1 SGHAT and CDR2 FQNNGV. This CDR3 spans 16 amino acids.